What follows is one TCR beta chain and its context. The antigen is unknown. The sample originates from a study of tumor-infiltrating lymphocytes in primary liver carcinoma. Overall study context: Tumors, staged T1-T3 N0M0, spanned about 4 to 10 cm. Study-level findings and limits: Only about 8-24% of top clones occurred in every one of the five tumor regions.

The template, approximately 500 ng total RNA, yielded TCR beta cDNA made with a constant-region primer. Slightly modified ARM-PCR with three nested multiplex PCR rounds yielded TCR beta libraries. Using its own MiXCR run on the multiplex PCR reads, TCRdb lists one record per CDR3 protein. The table has 95,000 to 150,000 distinct CDR3 sequences, 64% seen once. It was from 20-30 mg of unsorted bulk tissue that RNA and DNA were co-extracted. Uniformly, tumor samples exhibited a viable tumor cell fraction exceeding 80%. The sequencing sample was made of liver tumor tissue from sampling region 3. Subset of the sample: tumor region T3, left-lateral pole. The clonotype comes from a woman in her sixties or seventies with primary liver carcinoma and hepatitis B virus infection.

CDR3 DNA: TGTGCCAGCAGCCCGCTGACTAACGGGAGTTCGTTTGGATCTAATGAGCAGTTCTTC. Its protein is CASSPLTNGSSFGSNEQFF. The gene calls are TRBV16 and TRBJ2-1; D may be TRBD2 (6 bases). Trimming shortened V by 4 bases and J by 7 bases, and 29 bases separated the two germline ends. The CDR3 is made up of 19 amino acids. The V gene's germline CDR1 is KGHSY and CDR2 FQNENV.